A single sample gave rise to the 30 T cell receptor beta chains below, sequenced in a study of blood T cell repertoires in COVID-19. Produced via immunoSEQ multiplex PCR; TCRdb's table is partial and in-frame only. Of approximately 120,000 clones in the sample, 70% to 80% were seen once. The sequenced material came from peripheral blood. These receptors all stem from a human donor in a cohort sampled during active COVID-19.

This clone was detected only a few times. The CDR3 bases are TGTGCCAGCAGGGCAGGGGGAAATTCACCCCTCCACTTT. It yields the protein CASRAGGNSPLHF. This chain links TRBV6-5 with TRBJ1-6; the match to TRBD1 covers 7 bases. The CDR3 is 13 amino acids. Germline trimming cut 6 bases from V and 7 bases from J; bases unmatched to any gene: 3. CDR1 MNHEY and CDR2 SVGAGI come from the germline V gene.

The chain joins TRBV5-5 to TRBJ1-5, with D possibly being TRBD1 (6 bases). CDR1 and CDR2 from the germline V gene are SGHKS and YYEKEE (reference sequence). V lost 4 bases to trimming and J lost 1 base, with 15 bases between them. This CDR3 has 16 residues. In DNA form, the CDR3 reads TGTGCCAGCAGCCCACAGGGTTCTCGAAGCAATCAGCCCCAGCATTTT. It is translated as CASSPQGSRSNQPQHF.

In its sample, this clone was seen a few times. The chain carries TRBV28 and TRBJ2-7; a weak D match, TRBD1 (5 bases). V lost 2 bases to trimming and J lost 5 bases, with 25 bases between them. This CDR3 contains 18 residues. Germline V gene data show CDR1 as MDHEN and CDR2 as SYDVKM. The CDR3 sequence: CASSLTAGNGPDWDEQYF. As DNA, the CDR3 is TGTGCCAGCAGTTTAACGGCAGGGAACGGACCCGATTGGGACGAGCAGTACTTC.

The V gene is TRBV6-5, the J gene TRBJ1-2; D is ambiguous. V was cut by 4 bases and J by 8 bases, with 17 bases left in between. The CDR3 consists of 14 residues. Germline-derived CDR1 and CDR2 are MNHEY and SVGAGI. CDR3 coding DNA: TGTGCCAGCAGTTCCCACTTCGAGGCGGGGGGCTACACCTTC. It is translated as CASSSHFEAGGYTF.

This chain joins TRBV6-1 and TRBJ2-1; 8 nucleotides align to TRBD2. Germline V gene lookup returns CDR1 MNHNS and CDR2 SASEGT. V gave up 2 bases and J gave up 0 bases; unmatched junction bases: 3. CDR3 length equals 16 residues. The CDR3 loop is CASSEIAGFSYNEQFF. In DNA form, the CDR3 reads TGTGCCAGCAGTGAAATAGCGGGGTTCTCCTACAATGAGCAGTTCTTC.

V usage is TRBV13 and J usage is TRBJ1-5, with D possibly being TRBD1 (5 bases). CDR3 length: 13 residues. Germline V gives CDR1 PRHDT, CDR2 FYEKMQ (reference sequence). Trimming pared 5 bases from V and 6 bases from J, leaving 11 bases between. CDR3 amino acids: CASSAGLVQPQHF. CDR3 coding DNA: TGTGCCAGCAGCGCAGGGCTGGTTCAGCCCCAGCATTTT.

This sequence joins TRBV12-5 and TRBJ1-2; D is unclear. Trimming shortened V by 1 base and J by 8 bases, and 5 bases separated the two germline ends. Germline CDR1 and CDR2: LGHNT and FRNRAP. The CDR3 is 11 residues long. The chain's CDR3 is CASGLDSGYTF. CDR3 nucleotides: TGTGCTAGTGGTTTGGACAGCGGCTACACCTTC.

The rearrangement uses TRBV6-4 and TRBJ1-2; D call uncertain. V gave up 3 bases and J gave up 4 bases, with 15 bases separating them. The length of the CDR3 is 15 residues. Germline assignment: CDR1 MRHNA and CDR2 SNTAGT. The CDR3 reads CASSETGGGVYGYTF. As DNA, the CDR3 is TGTGCCAGCAGTGAGACTGGAGGCGGGGTCTATGGCTACACCTTC.

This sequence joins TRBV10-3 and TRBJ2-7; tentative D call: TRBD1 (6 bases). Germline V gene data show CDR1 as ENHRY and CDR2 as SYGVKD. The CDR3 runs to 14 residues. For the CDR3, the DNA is TGTGTCCACCAACAGGGTTCCGGCTCCTACGAGCAGTACTTC. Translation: CVHQQGSGSYEQYF.

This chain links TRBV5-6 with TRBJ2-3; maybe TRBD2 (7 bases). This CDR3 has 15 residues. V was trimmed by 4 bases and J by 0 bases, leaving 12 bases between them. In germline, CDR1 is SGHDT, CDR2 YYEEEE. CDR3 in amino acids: CASSPGGPSTDTQYF. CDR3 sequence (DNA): TGTGCCAGCAGCCCGGGGGGCCCCAGCACAGATACGCAGTATTTT.

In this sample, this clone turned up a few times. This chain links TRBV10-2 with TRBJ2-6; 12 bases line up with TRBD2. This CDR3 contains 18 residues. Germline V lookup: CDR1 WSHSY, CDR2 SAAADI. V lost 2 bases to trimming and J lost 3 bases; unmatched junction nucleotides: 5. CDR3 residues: CASSEPSGGADGANVLTF. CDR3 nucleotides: TGCGCCAGCAGTGAGCCTAGCGGGGGGGCCGATGGGGCCAACGTCCTGACTTTC.

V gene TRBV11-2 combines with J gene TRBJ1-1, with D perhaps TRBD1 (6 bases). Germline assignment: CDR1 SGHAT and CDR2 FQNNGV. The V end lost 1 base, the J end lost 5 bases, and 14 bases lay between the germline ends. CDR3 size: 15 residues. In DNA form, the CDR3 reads TGTGCCAGCAGCTTAGCTATGACAGGTATAACTGAAGCTTTCTTT. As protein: CASSLAMTGITEAFF.

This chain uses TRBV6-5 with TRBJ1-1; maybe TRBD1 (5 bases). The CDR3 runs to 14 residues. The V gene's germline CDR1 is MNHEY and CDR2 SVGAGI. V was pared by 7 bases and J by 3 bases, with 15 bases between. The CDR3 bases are TGTGCCAGCACCCAAGTGGGCAGGGACACTGAAGCTTTCTTT. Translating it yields CASTQVGRDTEAFF.

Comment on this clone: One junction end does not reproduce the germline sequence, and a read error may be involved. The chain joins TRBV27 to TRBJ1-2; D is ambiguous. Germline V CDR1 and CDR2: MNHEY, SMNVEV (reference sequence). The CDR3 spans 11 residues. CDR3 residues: CASSLNSHSPF. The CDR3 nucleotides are TGTGCCAGCAGTCTCAACTCCCATTCCCCCTTC.

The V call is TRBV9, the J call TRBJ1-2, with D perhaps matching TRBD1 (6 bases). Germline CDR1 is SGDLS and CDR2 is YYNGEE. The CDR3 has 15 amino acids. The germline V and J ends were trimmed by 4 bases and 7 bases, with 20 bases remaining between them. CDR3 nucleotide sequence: TGTGCCAGCAGCACCACAACAGGGAGTGGTTTTGGCTACACCTTC. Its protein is CASSTTTGSGFGYTF.

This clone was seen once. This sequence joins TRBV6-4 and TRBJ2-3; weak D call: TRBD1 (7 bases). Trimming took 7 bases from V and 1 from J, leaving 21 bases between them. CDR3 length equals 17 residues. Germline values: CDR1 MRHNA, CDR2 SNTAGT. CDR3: CASTQGDGGGGTDTQYF. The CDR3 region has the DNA TGTGCCAGCACCCAGGGGGACGGAGGAGGGGGCACAGATACGCAGTATTTT.

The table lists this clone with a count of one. As DNA, the CDR3 is TGCGCCAGCATCCCACCGGGACAGCCTAAAGATACGCAGTATTTT. Residues: CASIPPGQPKDTQYF. The chain employs TRBV10-2 and TRBJ2-3; 7 nucleotides align to TRBD1. The CDR3 runs 15 residues. Germline V lookup: CDR1 WSHSY, CDR2 SAAADI. The V and J ends lost 7 bases and 5 bases, in that order; junction bases with no gene match: 12.

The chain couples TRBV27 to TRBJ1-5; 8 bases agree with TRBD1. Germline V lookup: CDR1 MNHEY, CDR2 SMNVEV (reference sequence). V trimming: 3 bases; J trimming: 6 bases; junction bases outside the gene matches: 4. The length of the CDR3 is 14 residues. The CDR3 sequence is CASSLDRARQPQHF. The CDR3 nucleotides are TGTGCCAGCAGTTTGGACAGGGCCCGTCAGCCCCAGCATTTT.

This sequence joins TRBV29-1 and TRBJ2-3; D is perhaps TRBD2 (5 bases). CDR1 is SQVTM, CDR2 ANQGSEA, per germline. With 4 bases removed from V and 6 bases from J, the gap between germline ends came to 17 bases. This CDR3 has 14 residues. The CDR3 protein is CSVGGGDEADTQYF. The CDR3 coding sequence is TGCAGCGTTGGTGGAGGTGATGAAGCGGATACGCAGTATTTT.

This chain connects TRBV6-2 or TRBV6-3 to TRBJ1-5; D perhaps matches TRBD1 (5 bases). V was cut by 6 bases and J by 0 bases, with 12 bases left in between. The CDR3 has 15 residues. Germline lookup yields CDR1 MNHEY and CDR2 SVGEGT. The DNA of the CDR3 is TGTGCCAGCAGCTATCAAGGGGCTAGCAATCAGCCCCAGCATTTT. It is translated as CASSYQGASNQPQHF.

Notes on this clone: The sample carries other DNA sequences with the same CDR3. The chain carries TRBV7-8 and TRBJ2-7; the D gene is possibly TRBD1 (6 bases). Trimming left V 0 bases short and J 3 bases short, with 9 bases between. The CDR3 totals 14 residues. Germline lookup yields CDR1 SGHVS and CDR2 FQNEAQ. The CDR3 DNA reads TGTGCCAGCAGCTTAGCTGGACAGAACTACGAGCAGTACTTC. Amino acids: CASSLAGQNYEQYF.

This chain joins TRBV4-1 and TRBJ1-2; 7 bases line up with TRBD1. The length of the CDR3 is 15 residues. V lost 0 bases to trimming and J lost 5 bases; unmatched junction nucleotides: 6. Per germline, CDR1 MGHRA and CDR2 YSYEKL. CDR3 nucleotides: TGCGCCAGCAGCCAAGACCAGGGGGATGGATATGGCTACACCTTC. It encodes CASSQDQGDGYGYTF.

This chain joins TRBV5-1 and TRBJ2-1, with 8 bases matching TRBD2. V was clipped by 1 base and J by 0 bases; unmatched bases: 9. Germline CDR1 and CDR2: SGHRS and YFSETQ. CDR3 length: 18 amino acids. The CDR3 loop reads CASSLLRSGGLSYNEQFF. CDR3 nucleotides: TGCGCCAGCAGCTTGTTAAGAAGCGGGGGTCTCTCCTACAATGAGCAGTTCTTC.

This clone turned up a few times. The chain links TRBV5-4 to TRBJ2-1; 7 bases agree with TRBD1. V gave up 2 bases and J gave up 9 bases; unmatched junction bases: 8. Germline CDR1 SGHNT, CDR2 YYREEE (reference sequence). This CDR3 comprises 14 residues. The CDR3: CASSFGQDRGEQFF. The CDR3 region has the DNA TGTGCCAGCAGCTTCGGACAGGACCGGGGTGAGCAGTTCTTC. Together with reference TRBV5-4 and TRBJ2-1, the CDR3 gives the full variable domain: ETGVTQSPTHLIKTRGQQVTLRCSSQSGHNTVSWYQQALGQGPQFIFQYYREEENGRGNFPPRFSGLQFPNYSSELNVNALELDDSALYLCASSFGQDRGEQFFGPGTRLTVL.

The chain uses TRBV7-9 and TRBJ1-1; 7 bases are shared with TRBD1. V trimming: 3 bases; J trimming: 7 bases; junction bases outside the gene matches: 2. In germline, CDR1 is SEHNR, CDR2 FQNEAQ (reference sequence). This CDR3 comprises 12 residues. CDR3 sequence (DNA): TGTGCCAGCAGCTTGGGACAGATTGAAGCTTTCTTT. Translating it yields CASSLGQIEAFF.

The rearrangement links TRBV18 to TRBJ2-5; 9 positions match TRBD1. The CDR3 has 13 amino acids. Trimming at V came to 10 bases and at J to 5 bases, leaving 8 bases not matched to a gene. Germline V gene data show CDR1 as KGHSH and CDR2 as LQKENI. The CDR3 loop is CANSPDRGETQYF. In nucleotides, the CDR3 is TGTGCCAACTCGCCTGACAGGGGGGAGACCCAGTACTTC.

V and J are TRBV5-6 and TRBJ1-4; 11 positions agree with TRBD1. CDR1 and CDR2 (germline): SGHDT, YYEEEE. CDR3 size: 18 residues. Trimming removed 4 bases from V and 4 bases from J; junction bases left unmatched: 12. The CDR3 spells CASSPSLGTGGNNEKLFF. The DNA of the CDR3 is TGTGCCAGCAGCCCGTCACTTGGGACAGGGGGGAATAATGAAAAACTGTTTTTT.

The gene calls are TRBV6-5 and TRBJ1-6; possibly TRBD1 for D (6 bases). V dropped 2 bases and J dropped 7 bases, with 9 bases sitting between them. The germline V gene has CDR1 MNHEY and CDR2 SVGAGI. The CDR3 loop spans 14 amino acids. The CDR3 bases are TGTGCCAGCAGTTACGGGACAATCAATTCACCCCTCCACTTT. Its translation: CASSYGTINSPLHF.

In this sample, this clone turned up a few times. The CDR3 reads CASSLPQGMGNQPQHF. The CDR3 nucleotides are TGTGCCAGCAGTTTACCTCAGGGGATGGGCAATCAGCCCCAGCATTTT. The V and J genes are TRBV28 and TRBJ1-5, with a tentative D call TRBD1 (6 bases). V lost 2 bases and J lost 2, with 13 bases in between. Looked up from germline, CDR1 is MDHEN and CDR2 is SYDVKM. The CDR3 length is 16 residues.

The CDR3 sequence is CASSGGGQGDEQYF. In DNA form, the CDR3 reads TGTGCCAGCAGCGGGGGGGGACAGGGGGACGAGCAGTACTTC. The rearrangement joins TRBV7-9 to TRBJ2-7; TRBD1 matches 11 bases. Per germline, CDR1 SEHNR and CDR2 FQNEAQ (reference sequence). The CDR3 covers 14 residues. The V gene end was trimmed by 5 bases and the J gene end by 5 bases; junction bases not matched to a gene: 5.